The 30 T cell receptor beta chains below come from one sample, sequenced in a study of cytomegalovirus exposure and HLA in healthy donors. Some clones are missing from TCRdb's copy, which holds only in-frame ones; the method was immunoSEQ multiplex PCR. The data hold 150,000 or so clones, with 75% to 90% observed a single time. The sample was PBMCs. Source of these receptors: a woman aged 30 to 39 in good health and CMV-seropositive.

The gene calls are TRBV2 and TRBJ2-7; 11 bases are shared with TRBD2. Germline lookup yields CDR1 SNHLY and CDR2 FYNNEI. The CDR3 contains 16 residues. With 4 bases clipped from V and 5 bases from J, the junction kept 10 bases outside the gene matches. The CDR3 sequence: CASSGLAGWGGNEQYF. The CDR3 DNA sequence: TGTGCCAGCAGTGGACTAGCGGGATGGGGCGGCAACGAGCAGTACTTC.

The genes are TRBV5-4 and TRBJ2-2; 12 bases map to TRBD2. Unmatched junction bases numbered 7, after V lost 4 bases and J lost 0 bases. The CDR3 has 18 residues. Germline CDR1 and CDR2: SGHNT and YYREEE (reference sequence). DNA for the CDR3: TGTGCCAGCAGCCCGCTAGCGGGAGGGCTCGCGAACACCGGGGAGCTGTTTTTT. It encodes CASSPLAGGLANTGELFF.

The CDR3 coding sequence is TGTGCCATCAGTGAGCGCCAGGCGTCCCAAGAGACCCAGTACTTC. Translated, it gives CAISERQASQETQYF. This sequence joins TRBV10-3 and TRBJ2-5; D gene uncertain. CDR1 is ENHRY and CDR2 is SYGVKD in the germline V gene. The V end was cut by 2 bases, the J end by 1 base, with 11 bases between. CDR3 length equals 15 residues.

The table lists this clone with a count of one. The V and J genes are TRBV5-6 and TRBJ1-5, with D unresolved. V gave up 0 bases and J gave up 1 base, with 11 bases separating them. Germline CDR1 and CDR2: SGHDT and YYEEEE. The CDR3 covers 16 residues. CDR3 sequence: CASSLGLGLSNQPQHF. CDR3 in DNA: TGTGCCAGCAGCTTGGGGCTCGGGTTGAGCAATCAGCCCCAGCATTTT. The whole variable domain, remainder taken from reference TRBV5-6 and TRBJ1-5, is DAGVTQSPTHLIKTRGQQVTLRCSPKSGHDTVSWYQQALGQGPQFIFQYYEEEERQRGNFPDRFSGHQFPNYSSELNVNALLLGDSALYLCASSLGLGLSNQPQHFGDGTRLSIL.

This sequence joins TRBV7-2 and TRBJ1-2; D remains unclear. Per germline, CDR1 SGHTA and CDR2 FQGNSA. V gave up 1 base and J gave up 0 bases, with 15 bases separating them. This CDR3 has 17 residues. CDR3 residues: CASSLVPRLRANYGYTF. The CDR3, as DNA: TGTGCCAGCAGCTTAGTCCCTAGGTTGCGAGCTAACTATGGCTACACCTTC. Full variable domain (remainder filled in from reference TRBV7-2 and TRBJ1-2): GAGVSQSPSNKVTEKGKDVELRCDPISGHTALYWYRQSLGQGLEFLIYFQGNSAPDKSGLPSDRFSAERTGGSVSTLTIQRTQQEDSAVYLCASSLVPRLRANYGYTFGSGTRLTVV.

The CDR3 sequence: CASSFRPGGEQYF. CDR3 in DNA: TGTGCCAGCAGCTTCCGGCCCGGGGGGGAGCAGTACTTC. The genes are TRBV7-2 and TRBJ2-7, with 7 positions matching TRBD2. This CDR3 has 13 amino acids. The J segment lost 7 bases and the V segment lost 3 bases, leaving 6 bases of the junction unmatched. CDR1 is SGHTA and CDR2 is FQGNSA in the germline V gene.

The chain joins TRBV6-6 to TRBJ1-4; 8 nucleotides agree with TRBD1. CDR1 is MNHNY and CDR2 is SVGAGI in the germline V gene (reference sequence). CDR3 length equals 14 residues. V shed 5 bases, J shed 7 bases, and the junction held 6 bases outside the gene matches. The CDR3 spells CASSPDRESEKLFF. Written as DNA, the CDR3 is TGTGCCAGCAGTCCGGACAGGGAGAGTGAAAAACTGTTTTTT.

The chain couples TRBV5-6 to TRBJ2-1; 7 bases agree with TRBD1. J was trimmed by 3 bases and V by 0 bases; bases with no gene match: 0. The CDR3 has 14 residues. Germline V gene data show CDR1 as SGHDT and CDR2 as YYEEEE. The DNA of the CDR3 is TGTGCCAGCAGCTTGGACAGGGGCTACAATGAGCAGTTCTTC. Translated, it gives CASSLDRGYNEQFF.

This sequence joins TRBV28 and TRBJ1-1, with a weak D call TRBD1 (6 bases). Looked up from germline, CDR1 is MDHEN and CDR2 is SYDVKM. CDR3 size: 16 residues. V lost 5 bases to trimming and J lost 0 bases, with 16 bases between them. The chain's CDR3 is CASSLPPDSMNTEAFF. CDR3 bases: TGTGCCAGCAGTCTCCCCCCGGACAGCATGAACACTGAAGCTTTCTTT.

J is TRBJ2-7 and V is TRBV27, with D perhaps matching TRBD1 (5 bases). V dropped 3 bases and J dropped 3 bases, with 12 bases sitting between them. Germline CDR1 MNHEY, CDR2 SMNVEV (reference sequence). The CDR3 extends over 14 amino acids. CDR3 residues: CASSLKQAYYEQYF. As DNA, the CDR3 is TGTGCCAGCAGTTTGAAACAGGCTTACTACGAGCAGTACTTC.

The rearrangement uses TRBV18 and TRBJ2-2; no clear D. The CDR3 has 15 amino acids. CDR1 is KGHSH and CDR2 is LQKENI in the germline V gene. Trimming pared 4 bases from V and 4 bases from J, leaving 13 bases between. The DNA of the CDR3 is TGTGCCAGCTCACTACGTCCAGAGGTCACCGGGGAGCTGTTTTTT. Protein sequence: CASSLRPEVTGELFF.

This chain uses TRBV28 with TRBJ1-4; 7 bases are shared with TRBD1. Looked up from germline, CDR1 is MDHEN and CDR2 is SYDVKM. The CDR3 extends over 14 amino acids. Trimming at V came to 4 bases and at J to 4 bases, leaving 3 bases not matched to a gene. In DNA form, the CDR3 reads TGTGCCAGCAGTTACCAGGGGGGTAATGAAAAACTGTTTTTT. This codes for CASSYQGGNEKLFF.

The chain employs TRBV7-5 and TRBJ2-1; TRBD2 is the table's D call and was not checked against the DNA. TRBV7-5 is classified as a pseudogene. The CDR3 has 16 residues. DNA of the CDR3: TGTGTCAGAAGCTTATTGCCTAGCGGGCCAAACAATGAGCAGTTCTTC. Translation gives CVRSLLPSGPNNEQFF.

The V gene is TRBV19, the J gene TRBJ2-2, with TRBD1 identical over 7 bases. J was trimmed by 4 bases and V by 5 bases; bases with no gene match: 10. Germline V gene sequence: CDR1 LNHDA, CDR2 SQIVND (reference sequence). The CDR3 contains 16 residues. The CDR3 here is CASSLTGNALTGELFF. DNA for the CDR3: TGTGCCAGTAGTCTGACAGGGAACGCCCTCACCGGGGAGCTGTTTTTT.

The CDR3 region has the DNA TGCGCCAGCAGCCAACCGTCCTTACGCGTACAGAACTCTGGAAACACCATATATTTT. Its protein product is CASSQPSLRVQNSGNTIYF. The genes are TRBV4-1 and TRBJ1-3, with D unresolved. Trimming removed 2 bases from V and 0 bases from J, with 20 bases in between. Germline CDR1 is MGHRA and CDR2 is YSYEKL. CDR3 size: 19 residues.

V is TRBV6-6 and J is TRBJ2-7; D not certain. CDR3 size: 13 residues. V gave up 2 bases and J gave up 2 bases, with 7 bases separating them. Germline V lookup: CDR1 MNHNY, CDR2 SVGAGI (reference sequence). CDR3 residues: CASSYEVTYEQYF. CDR3 DNA sequence: TGTGCCAGCAGTTACGAGGTAACCTACGAGCAGTACTTC.

This rearrangement joins TRBV21-1 to TRBJ2-5; the table names TRBD1, a call not compared with the DNA. TRBV21-1 is annotated as a pseudogene. This CDR3 is built from 14 residues. DNA of the CDR3: TGTGCCAGCTTACCCGATGGGGCGGAAGAGACCCAGTACTTC. Its translation is CASLPDGAEETQYF.

The V call is TRBV6-1, the J call TRBJ1-5; D remains unclear. Germline V gives CDR1 MNHNS, CDR2 SASEGT. Trimming removed 5 bases from V and 1 base from J, with 6 bases in between. The CDR3 loop spans 13 amino acids. The CDR3 reads CASSWSSNQPQHF. The CDR3 DNA reads TGTGCCAGCAGTTGGAGCAGCAATCAGCCCCAGCATTTT.

CDR3 loop: CASSLEGRTETLNEQFF. In nucleotides, the CDR3 is TGCGCCAGCAGCTTGGAAGGCCGGACAGAGACCCTCAATGAGCAGTTCTTC. The V gene is TRBV5-1, the J gene TRBJ2-1; D may be TRBD1 (6 bases). Germline assignment: CDR1 SGHRS and CDR2 YFSETQ. The ends were cut back, 0 bases at V and 6 bases at J, with 19 bases in the middle. The CDR3 runs 17 residues. Together with reference TRBV5-1 and TRBJ2-1, the CDR3 gives the full variable domain: KAGVTQTPRYLIKTRGQQVTLSCSPISGHRSVSWYQQTPGQGLQFLFEYFSETQRNKGNFPGRFSGRQFSNSRSEMNVSTLELGDSALYLCASSLEGRTETLNEQFFGPGTRLTVL.

The rearrangement links TRBV5-1 to TRBJ1-1; D gene unclear. This CDR3 has 13 residues. The V and J ends lost 1 base and 1 base respectively, with 5 bases between them. Per germline, CDR1 SGHRS and CDR2 YFSETQ. The CDR3 spells CASSLNRNTEAFF. The CDR3 DNA reads TGCGCCAGCAGCTTGAACAGGAACACTGAAGCTTTCTTT.

The gene calls are TRBV15 and TRBJ2-5; D is possibly TRBD1 (6 bases). Per germline, CDR1 LNHNV and CDR2 YYDKDF (reference sequence). With 5 bases removed from V and 9 bases from J, the gap between germline ends came to 22 bases. The CDR3 contains 15 residues. DNA for the CDR3: TGTGCCACCAGCGTATTGACAGGAGTTCTGGGGTCCCAGTACTTC. Translated: CATSVLTGVLGSQYF. The full variable domain, completed using reference TRBV15 and TRBJ2-5, is DAMVIQNPRYQVTQFGKPVTLSCSQTLNHNVMYWYQQKSSQAPKLLFHYYDKDFNNEADTPDNFQSRRPNTSFCFLDIRSPGLGDTAMYLCATSVLTGVLGSQYFGPGTRLLVL.

The rearrangement uses TRBV7-9 and TRBJ2-2; 7 nucleotides agree with TRBD2. CDR3 size: 14 residues. Germline lookup yields CDR1 SEHNR and CDR2 FQNEAQ (reference sequence). J lost 6 bases, V lost 2 bases, and 3 bases had no gene match. Written as DNA, the CDR3 is TGTGCCAGCAGCTTACCAACTAGCGCCGGGGAGCTGTTTTTT. The encoded protein is CASSLPTSAGELFF.

This sequence joins TRBV6-5 and TRBJ1-5; no clear D. This CDR3 is built from 13 residues. Deletions cut 2 bases from V and 7 bases from J, with 9 bases between. Germline V gene lookup returns CDR1 MNHEY and CDR2 SVGAGI. CDR3 protein: CASSYHPGQPQHF. The DNA of the CDR3 is TGTGCCAGCAGTTACCACCCAGGCCAGCCCCAGCATTTT.

For the CDR3, the DNA is TGTGCCAGCAGAACAGGGGCCGGGACTAACTATGGCTACACCTTC. Its protein is CASRTGAGTNYGYTF. This rearrangement joins TRBV6-1 to TRBJ1-2, with TRBD1 matching 7 bases. CDR1 is MNHNS, CDR2 SASEGT, per germline. The CDR3 contains 15 residues. Trimming took 6 bases from V and 0 from J; bases not matched to a gene: 7.

This clone appeared once. The chain recombines TRBV19 with TRBJ1-1; D may be TRBD1 (5 bases). The CDR3 is 12 amino acids. From germline, CDR1 is LNHDA and CDR2 SQIVND (reference sequence). V lost 4 bases, J lost 4 bases, and 7 bases lay in between. CDR3 residues: CASSTGLTEAFF. For the CDR3, the DNA is TGTGCCAGTAGTACGGGACTCACTGAAGCTTTCTTT.

V and J are TRBV6-5 and TRBJ2-3, with TRBD1 matching 7 bases. This CDR3 is 13 amino acids long. Germline CDR1 and CDR2: MNHEY and SVGAGI. The J segment lost 3 bases and the V segment lost 6 bases, leaving 3 bases of the junction unmatched. Here the CDR3 reads CASSSTGTDTQYF. The CDR3 DNA reads as TGTGCCAGCAGCTCGACAGGGACAGATACGCAGTATTTT.

The chain couples TRBV6-6 to TRBJ2-3; 8 nucleotides agree with TRBD2. This CDR3 has 15 amino acids. V gave up 4 bases and J gave up 2 bases; unmatched junction bases: 5. The germline gives CDR1 MNHNY, CDR2 SVGAGI (reference sequence). CDR3: CASSSVAGNTDTQYF. CDR3 sequence (DNA): TGTGCCAGCAGTTCCGTAGCGGGGAACACAGATACGCAGTATTTT.

This rearrangement joins TRBV28 to TRBJ1-2, with 10 bases that match TRBD1. CDR1 and CDR2 (germline): MDHEN, SYDVKM. This CDR3 contains 14 residues. V trimming: 7 bases; J trimming: 13 bases; junction bases outside the gene matches: 15. The CDR3 nucleotides read TGTGCCAGCACCCCAACCCCGGGACAGGGGAACGGCACCTTC. It specifies CASTPTPGQGNGTF.

The DNA of the CDR3 is TGTGCCAGCAGCGCGGACAGACGGGAGACCCAGTACTTC. Translated, it gives CASSADRRETQYF. This chain joins TRBV7-8 and TRBJ2-5; D possibly corresponds to TRBD1 (6 bases). The germline V gene has CDR1 SGHVS and CDR2 FQNEAQ. There are 13 residues in the CDR3. Trimming removed 5 bases from V and 5 bases from J, with 12 bases in between.

This clone appeared a few times. The rearrangement joins TRBV5-1 to TRBJ1-6; D is undetermined. V was trimmed by 5 bases and J by 0 bases, leaving 6 bases between them. Germline values: CDR1 SGHRS, CDR2 YFSETQ. The CDR3 has 14 residues. The CDR3 sequence is CASSLSSYNSPLHF. CDR3 bases: TGCGCCAGCAGTCTTAGCTCCTATAATTCACCCCTCCACTTT. The variable domain in full, with the rest retrieved from reference TRBV5-1 and TRBJ1-6, is KAGVTQTPRYLIKTRGQQVTLSCSPISGHRSVSWYQQTPGQGLQFLFEYFSETQRNKGNFPGRFSGRQFSNSRSEMNVSTLELGDSALYLCASSLSSYNSPLHFGNGTRLTVT.